These 25 T cell receptor beta chains were sequenced from one sample in a study of metastatic and nonmetastatic thyroid tumors. Not a single patient had been given any form of treatment at any point before undergoing thyroid surgery. With MiXCR, TCRdb reprocessed the PCR reads. The table shows roughly 70,000 clones, with roughly 18% occurring only once. The specimen was blood. The origin of the receptors is a female donor with papillary thyroid cancer or a benign thyroid nodule (not recorded which). Some clones in this sample may be carry-over from other donors' samples.

This clone was seen many times. The chain recombines TRBV27 with TRBJ2-2; no firm D call. Germline V gives CDR1 MNHEY, CDR2 SMNVEV (reference sequence). There are 13 residues in the CDR3. CDR3 loop: CAVSGPNTGELFF. CDR3 sequence (DNA): TGTGCGGTCAGTGGGCCGAACACCGGGGAGCTGTTTTTT.

This chain joins TRBV28 and TRBJ1-6, with D unresolved. This CDR3 is 15 amino acids long. CDR1 MDHEN and CDR2 SYDVKM come from the germline V gene. Trimming cost V 8 bases and J 7 bases, with 18 bases left between them. This CDR3 is CASLLRNPSNSPLHF. CDR3 nucleotides: TGTGCCAGCCTTTTAAGGAACCCTTCAAATTCACCCCTCCACTTT.

The chain links TRBV5-1 to TRBJ2-7; unclear D gene. Trimming stripped 2 bases from V and 5 bases from J, with 5 bases between. The length of the CDR3 is 11 residues. Germline V gives CDR1 SGHRS, CDR2 YFSETQ. The CDR3 DNA follows: TGCGCCAGCAGCTTTACGGACGAGCAGTACTTC. It encodes CASSFTDEQYF.

In this sample, this clone turned up many times. This chain links TRBV4-1 with TRBJ2-5, with 7 positions matching TRBD1. CDR1 MGHRA and CDR2 YSYEKL come from the germline V gene. This CDR3 contains 15 residues. V was clipped by 4 bases and J by 1 base; unmatched bases: 6. The CDR3 bases are TGCGCCAGCAGCCGATTTGGGACAGTCCAAGAGACCCAGTACTTC. This translates into CASSRFGTVQETQYF.

CDR3 protein: CASSVETGGYNEQFF. The CDR3, as DNA: TGTGCCAGCAGTGTGGAGACAGGGGGCTACAATGAGCAGTTCTTC. The chain uses TRBV6-1 and TRBJ2-1; 9 bases agree with TRBD1. Trimming cost V 4 bases and J 3 bases; bases outside gene matches: 4. This CDR3 contains 15 residues. Per the germline V gene, CDR1 is MNHNS and CDR2 is SASEGT.

The table lists this clone with many counts. The J gene is TRBJ2-1, the V gene TRBV2; TRBD2 matches at 14 bases. Per the germline V gene, CDR1 is SNHLY and CDR2 is FYNNEI. The CDR3 is made up of 15 amino acids. V was clipped by 5 bases and J by 15 bases; unmatched bases: 12. The CDR3 sequence is CASSPGPTSGGEGFF. The DNA for the CDR3 is TGTGCCAGCAGTCCCGGGCCGACTAGCGGGGGGGAAGGGTTCTTC.

The rearrangement uses TRBV9 and TRBJ2-1; possibly TRBD1 or TRBD2 for D (5 bases each). V shed 2 bases and J shed 8 bases, with 20 bases lying between them. The CDR3 is 16 amino acids. Germline V lookup: CDR1 SGDLS, CDR2 YYNGEE. CDR3 region: CASSVLGENPQDEQFF. The CDR3 DNA reads TGTGCCAGCAGCGTCTTGGGGGAAAATCCCCAGGATGAGCAGTTCTTC.

With regard to this clone: A junction end diverges from the germline sequence, so it may reflect a read error. V usage is TRBV27 and J usage is TRBJ2-5; maybe TRBD1 (5 bases). The CDR3 totals 14 residues. CDR1 and CDR2 from the germline V gene are MNHEY and SMNVEV (reference sequence). In nucleotides, the CDR3 is TGTGCCGGCAGTTTATCCTGGGCAGGGGAGACCCAGTACTTC. Protein sequence: CAGSLSWAGETQYF.

This clone was counted ten times or more. This chain connects TRBV19 to TRBJ1-5; no reliable D call. Germline values: CDR1 LNHDA, CDR2 SQIVND (reference sequence). This CDR3 has 13 amino acids. Trimming shortened V by 0 bases and J by 6 bases, and 6 bases separated the two germline ends. In nucleotides, the CDR3 is TGTGCCAGTAGTATAGATAGGACTCAGCCCCAGCATTTT. This gives the protein CASSIDRTQPQHF.

This clone appeared many times. V and J are TRBV10-2 and TRBJ2-1; 13 positions agree with TRBD2. V was clipped by 4 bases and J by 4 bases; unmatched bases: 7. The CDR3 runs 17 residues. In germline, CDR1 is WSHSY, CDR2 SAAADI. The DNA of the CDR3 is TGCGCCAGCAGTGGGGGGACTAGCGGGAAAACATACAATGAGCAGTTCTTC. It codes for CASSGGTSGKTYNEQFF.

This clone was picked up many times. The chain recombines TRBV2 with TRBJ1-1; 7 nucleotides line up with TRBD1. CDR1 SNHLY and CDR2 FYNNEI come from the germline V gene. Trimming took 8 bases from V and 4 from J; bases not matched to a gene: 7. This CDR3 contains 13 residues. CDR3 coding DNA: TGTGCCAGCCCCGGGGGACAGATCACTGAAGCTTTCTTT. This translates into CASPGGQITEAFF. Supplemented by reference TRBV2 and TRBJ1-1, the full variable domain reads EPEVTQTPSHQVTQMGQEVILRCVPISNHLYFYWYRQILGQKVEFLVSFYNNEISEKSEIFDDQFSVERPDGSNFTLKIRSTKLEDSAMYFCASPGGQITEAFFGQGTRLTVV.

Ten or more counts support this clone. The chain is built from TRBV10-1 and TRBJ2-3; D unresolved. Germline lookup yields CDR1 WNHNN and CDR2 SYGVQD (reference sequence). The ends were cut back, 6 bases at V and 8 bases at J, with 15 bases in the middle. CDR3 length: 13 residues. Written as DNA, the CDR3 is TGCGCCAGCAGCCGAGAACCGGCTCGTACGCAGTATTTT. It is translated as CASSREPARTQYF.

At least ten counts were recorded for this clone. The rearrangement uses TRBV10-3 and TRBJ2-3; TRBD2 aligns across 8 bases. The ends lost 0 bases at V and 2 bases at J; junction bases unmatched: 4. Germline V gene data show CDR1 as ENHRY and CDR2 as SYGVKD. This CDR3 is built from 16 residues. CDR3 sequence (DNA): TGTGCCATCAGTGAGTCGTCTAGCGGGTTCACAGATACGCAGTATTTT. It encodes CAISESSSGFTDTQYF.

This clone appeared many times. V is TRBV4-1 and J is TRBJ1-4, with a tentative D call TRBD1 (6 bases). CDR1 is MGHRA and CDR2 is YSYEKL in the germline V gene. This CDR3 has 15 amino acids. V shed 4 bases and J shed 5 bases, with 14 bases lying between them. This chain's CDR3 is CASSLRTGTNEKLFF. Here the CDR3 DNA reads TGCGCCAGCAGCCTGAGGACTGGGACAAATGAAAAACTGTTTTTT.

The V gene is TRBV6-1, the J gene TRBJ1-3, with 8 nucleotides matching TRBD1. Unmatched junction bases numbered 2, after V lost 1 base and J lost 0 bases. The CDR3 contains 16 residues. Germline values: CDR1 MNHNS, CDR2 SASEGT. CDR3 coding DNA: TGTGCCAGCAGTGAAGAAACAGGGGGCTCTGGAAACACCATATATTTT. Encoded protein: CASSEETGGSGNTIYF.

The chain has TRBV19 and TRBJ2-7; 11 nucleotides agree with TRBD2. The germline V gene has CDR1 LNHDA and CDR2 SQIVND (reference sequence). The CDR3 totals 17 residues. V gave up 3 bases and J gave up 2 bases; unmatched junction bases: 9. CDR3 coding DNA: TGTGCCAGTAGTATCCACCACGGGACTAGCGGAACCTACGAGCAGTACTTC. Its protein product is CASSIHHGTSGTYEQYF.

V and J are TRBV20-1 and TRBJ2-7; 11 nucleotides agree with TRBD2. V dropped 0 bases and J dropped 0; count of bases not matched to a gene: 7. The CDR3 contains 17 residues. Germline V gene data show CDR1 as DFQATT and CDR2 as SNEGSKA (reference sequence). Here the CDR3 reads CSARDGSGRVRSYEQYF. The CDR3 nucleotides are TGCAGTGCTAGAGACGGTAGCGGGAGGGTTCGCTCCTACGAGCAGTACTTC.

This clone occurred many times. This sequence joins TRBV29-1 and TRBJ1-2; the D gene is possibly TRBD1 (5 bases). V lost 5 bases and J lost 2, with 18 bases in between. Germline values: CDR1 SQVTM, CDR2 ANQGSEA. This CDR3 is 15 amino acids long. In DNA, the CDR3 is TGCAGCGTTCCCGGGACGGAGCAAGACAACTATGGCTACACCTTC. Protein: CSVPGTEQDNYGYTF.

About this clone: Relative to the germline gene, one junction end is altered; a read error may explain this. The chain couples TRBV14 to TRBJ1-2, with a possible D match to TRBD1 (6 bases). Germline values: CDR1 SGHDN, CDR2 FVKESK. The CDR3 sequence is 17 residues long. The CDR3 reads CASSQERRGRWGYCYTF. In DNA, the CDR3 is TGTGCCAGCAGCCAAGAAAGGCGGGGGCGATGGGGCTATTGCTACACCTTC.

This clone was observed a few times. A much larger clone differs by one base, so this may be a read error. Other nucleotide sequences from this sample produce the same CDR3. This chain uses TRBV5-1 with TRBJ2-3, with a tentative D call TRBD2 (5 bases). In germline, CDR1 is SGHRS, CDR2 YFSETQ. Trimming stripped 4 bases from V and 1 base from J, with 16 bases between. The CDR3 has 16 residues. For the CDR3, the DNA is TGCGCCAGCAGCCCGATAGCGTCAACCGGCACAGATACGCAGTATTTT. Its translation is CASSPIASTGTDTQYF.

In its sample, this clone was seen many times. The chain links TRBV3-1 to TRBJ2-1; D call uncertain. This CDR3 contains 15 residues. Trimming took 3 bases from V and 5 from J, leaving 14 bases between them. Germline loops: CDR1 LGHDT, CDR2 YNNKEL (reference sequence). This CDR3 is CASSQTAIRDNEQFF. In DNA, the CDR3 is TGTGCCAGCAGCCAGACGGCTATTAGGGACAATGAGCAGTTCTTC.

The gene calls are TRBV6-5 and TRBJ2-1; 7 bases match TRBD1. Trimming took 2 bases from V and 6 from J; bases not matched to a gene: 4. Germline V gene data show CDR1 as MNHEY and CDR2 as SVGAGI. The CDR3 runs 14 residues. Here the CDR3 reads CASSYDRAANEQFF. CDR3 DNA sequence: TGTGCCAGCAGTTACGACAGGGCGGCCAATGAGCAGTTCTTC.

This chain joins TRBV11-1 and TRBJ2-1; 9 positions match TRBD1. The V and J ends lost 5 bases and 8 bases, in that order; junction bases with no gene match: 19. In germline, CDR1 is SGHAT, CDR2 FQDESV (reference sequence). The CDR3 has 18 residues. CDR3 in amino acids: CASSAGSEGQGTIYEQFF. CDR3 in DNA: TGTGCCAGCAGCGCCGGATCCGAGGGACAGGGAACGATCTATGAGCAGTTCTTC. The complete variable domain, with remaining parts taken from reference TRBV11-1 and TRBJ2-1, reads EAEVAQSPRYKITEKSQAVAFWCDPISGHATLYWYRQILGQGPELLVQFQDESVVDDSQLPKDRFSAERLKGVDSTLKIQPAELGDSAMYLCASSAGSEGQGTIYEQFFGPGTRLTVL.

CDR3 bases: TGCAGTGCTACACCCACAGATACGCAGTATTTT. It is translated as CSATPTDTQYF. The chain recombines TRBV20-1 with TRBJ2-3; D unresolved. V was pared by 4 bases and J by 2 bases, with 4 bases between. From germline, CDR1 is DFQATT and CDR2 SNEGSKA (reference sequence). This CDR3 has 11 amino acids.

Ten or more counts support this clone. This chain connects TRBV5-1 to TRBJ2-7; possibly TRBD1 for D (5 bases). The germline CDR1 and CDR2 sequences are SGHRS and YFSETQ. Trimming pared 0 bases from V and 1 base from J, leaving 11 bases between. This CDR3 spans 15 amino acids. CDR3 bases: TGCGCCAGCAGCTTGGTGGCAGGGAAATCCTACGAGCAGTACTTC. Its translation: CASSLVAGKSYEQYF.